This TCR beta chain was recovered during a study of T cells in women clearing cervical HPV infection. All participants had a single incident cervical HPV16 infection, and prevalent HPV16 infections were excluded. Notes on the study in general: CIN3+ cases had significantly higher TCR repertoire richness than controls, but evenness did not differ.

Sequencing was performed with immunoSEQ multiplex PCR; in TCRdb, only in-frame clones are kept and a portion is missing. The sample data list 25,000 to 35,000 clones. Details on this clone: Its antigen is undetermined. The read stops 3 residues short of the end of the CDR3; the missing end is completed from the germline J gene.

Germline lookup yields CDR1 SGHKS and CDR2 YYEKEE (reference sequence). The CDR3 runs to 14 residues. Unmatched junction bases numbered 9, after V lost 5 bases and J lost 7 bases. Sequencing was carried out using blood buffy coat. The source is a woman between 18 and 70 years old with a cervical HPV16 infection that either progressed to CIN3+ or cleared (not recorded which). The V gene is TRBV5-5, the J gene TRBJ1-1; 9 bases fit TRBD1. The CDR3 reads CASRLGTGLREAFF. The CDR3 bases that were read are TGTGCCAGCAGACTTGGGACAGGGTTACGTGAA.